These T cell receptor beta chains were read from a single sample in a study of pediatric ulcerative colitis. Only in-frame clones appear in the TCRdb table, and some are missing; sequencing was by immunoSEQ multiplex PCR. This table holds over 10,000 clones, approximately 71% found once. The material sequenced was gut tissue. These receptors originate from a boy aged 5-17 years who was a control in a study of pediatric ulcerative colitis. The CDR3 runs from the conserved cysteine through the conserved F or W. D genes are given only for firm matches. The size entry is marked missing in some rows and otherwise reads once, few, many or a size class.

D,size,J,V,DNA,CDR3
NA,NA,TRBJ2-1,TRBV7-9,TGTGCCAGCTCCGTCGCGGGTGAGCAGTTCTTC,CASSVAGEQFF
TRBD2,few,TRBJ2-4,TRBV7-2,TGTGCCAGCAGTGAAACTAGCGGGATTCCCAAAAACATTCAGTACTTC,CASSETSGIPKNIQYF
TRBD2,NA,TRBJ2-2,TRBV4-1,TGCGCCAGCAGCCACGGTCGGGTAGCGGGAATAACCGGGGAGCTGTTTTTT,CASSHGRVAGITGELFF
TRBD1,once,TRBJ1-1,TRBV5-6,TGTGCCAGCAGCTCGACCGGGACAGGAACGACTGAAGCTTTCTTT,CASSSTGTGTTEAFF
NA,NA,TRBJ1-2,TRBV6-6,TGTGCCAGCAGATCGTGGGGCAGCCCTATCGGCTACACCTTC,CASRSWGSPIGYTF
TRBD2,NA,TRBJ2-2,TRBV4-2,TGTGCCAGCAGCCAACCGAAGGGACTAGCGGTTTCGAACACCGGGGAGCTGTTTTTT,CASSQPKGLAVSNTGELFF
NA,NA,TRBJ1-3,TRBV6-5,TGTGCCAGCAGCAGCGAGGGGCTGTACACCATATATTTT,CASSSEGLYTIYF
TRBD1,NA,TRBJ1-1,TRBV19,TGTGCCAGTAGTGTTAAACAGGGGCCGGGAACTGAAGCTTTCTTT,CASSVKQGPGTEAFF
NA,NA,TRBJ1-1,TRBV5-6,TGTGCCAGCAGTACAAGCCCGGTAGTAGGGGGGGTTGAAGCTTTCTTT,CASSTSPVVGGVEAFF
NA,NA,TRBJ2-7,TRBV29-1,TGCAGCGGCCTAAAGCCGGGGCACGAGCAGTACTTC,CSGLKPGHEQYF
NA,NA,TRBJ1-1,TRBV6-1,TGTGCCAGCAGTGATTGGGGGACGAAGAACACTGAAGCTTTCTTT,CASSDWGTKNTEAFF
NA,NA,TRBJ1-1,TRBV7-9,TGTGCCAGCAGCCGGGGGAAAGGGGACACTGAAGCTTTCTTT,CASSRGKGDTEAFF
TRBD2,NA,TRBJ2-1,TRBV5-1,TGCGCCAGCAGCACTTCCGAACTAGCGGTGCACAATGAGCAGTTCTTC,CASSTSELAVHNEQFF
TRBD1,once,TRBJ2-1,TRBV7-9,TGTGCCAGCAGCTTAGAGACAGGGTCCTACAATGAGCAGTTCTTC,CASSLETGSYNEQFF
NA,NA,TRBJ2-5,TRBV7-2,TGTGCCAGCAGCTTAGCGGGAGGCGGGGTAGCTAAGACCCAGTACTTC,CASSLAGGGVAKTQYF
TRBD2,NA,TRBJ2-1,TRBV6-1,TGTGCCAGCAGACTGAGCGGGAGAAACAATGAGCAGTTCTTC,CASRLSGRNNEQFF
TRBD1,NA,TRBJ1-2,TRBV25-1,TGTGCCAGCAGTGAATGGGGGACAGGAAACTATGGCTACACCTTC,CASSEWGTGNYGYTF
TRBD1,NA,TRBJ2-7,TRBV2,TGTGCCAGCAGCGAAGGGACAGGGTACTTCTACGAGCAGTACTTC,CASSEGTGYFYEQYF
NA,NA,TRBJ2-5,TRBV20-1,TGCAGTGCTAGTATTAAAGAGACCCAGTACTTC,CSASIKETQYF
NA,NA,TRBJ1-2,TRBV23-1,TGCGCCAGCAGTCAATGCGGGGGGACGGGACCCGTTCCTTATGGCTACACCTTC,CASSQCGGTGPVPYGYTF
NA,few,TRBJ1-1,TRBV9,TGTGCCAGCAGCGTAGGAGTAGGGTCCTACACTGAAGCTTTCTTT,CASSVGVGSYTEAFF
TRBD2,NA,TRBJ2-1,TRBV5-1,TGCGCCAGCAGCCTGAATCTAGCGGCCTACAATGAGCAGTTCTTC,CASSLNLAAYNEQFF
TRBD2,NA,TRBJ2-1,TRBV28,TGTGCCAGCAGTTTGTTAAGGGGGGCTAGCGGGAGGGTTCGCTCCTACAATGAGCAGTTCTTC,CASSLLRGASGRVRSYNEQFF
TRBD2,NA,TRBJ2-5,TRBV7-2,TGTGCCAGCAGCCCAGGCAGGACTAGCGGGAGTTACCAAGAGACCCAGTACTTC,CASSPGRTSGSYQETQYF
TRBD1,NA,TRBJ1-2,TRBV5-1,TGCGCCAGCAGCCCAGGGGGCGACTATGGCTACACCTTC,CASSPGGDYGYTF
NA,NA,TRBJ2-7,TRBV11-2,TGTGCCAGCAGCTTAGATCCGGGGAAACACGAGCAGTACTTC,CASSLDPGKHEQYF
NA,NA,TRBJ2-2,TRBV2,TGTGCCAGCAGTGAAAACCCTGCTAACACCGGGGAGCTGTTTTTT,CASSENPANTGELFF
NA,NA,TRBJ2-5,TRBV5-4,TGTGCCAGCAGCCGGCGGGGTGAGGTGAAGACCCAGTACTTC,CASSRRGEVKTQYF
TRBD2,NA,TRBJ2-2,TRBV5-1,TGCGCCAGCAGCTTGAGGGCGGGAGAGACCGGGGAGCTGTTTTTT,CASSLRAGETGELFF
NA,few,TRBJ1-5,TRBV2,TGTGCCAGCGGGGGCAATCAGCCCCAGCATTTT,CASGGNQPQHF
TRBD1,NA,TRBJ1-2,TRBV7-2,TGTGCCAGCAGCGCGATGGTCAGGGGGCTTGGTGGCTACACCTTC,CASSAMVRGLGGYTF
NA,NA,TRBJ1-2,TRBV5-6,TGTGCCAGCGGTGCTTGGGGTGGCTACTATGGCTACACCTTC,CASGAWGGYYGYTF
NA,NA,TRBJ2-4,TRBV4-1,TGCGCCAGCAGCCAAGGACTCGGACGTACTACCAACATTCAGTACTTC,CASSQGLGRTTNIQYF
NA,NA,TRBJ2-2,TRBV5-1,TGCGCCAGCAGCTTACAGCCGGACACCGGGGAGCTGTTTTTT,CASSLQPDTGELFF
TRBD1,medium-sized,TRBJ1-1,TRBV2,TGTGCCAGCGTCGAGGACAGGGCCAACACTGAAGCTTTCTTT,CASVEDRANTEAFF
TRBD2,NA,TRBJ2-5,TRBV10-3,TGTGCCATCAGTGATGGACTAGCGGGAGGGCCGTCCCAAGAGACCCAGTACTTC,CAISDGLAGGPSQETQYF
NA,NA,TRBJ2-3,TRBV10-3,TGTGCCATCAGGGGGGACGTCGCGGTTGGAGATACGCAGTATTTT,CAIRGDVAVGDTQYF
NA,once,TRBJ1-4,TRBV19,TGTGCCAGTAGTCAGCAGGTTCCAACTAATGAAAAACTGTTTTTT,CASSQQVPTNEKLFF
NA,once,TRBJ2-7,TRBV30,TGTGCCTGGAGCGCAGACAGATCAAGCTCCTACGAGCAGTACTTC,CAWSADRSSSYEQYF
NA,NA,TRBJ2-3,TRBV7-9,TGTGCCAGCAGCTTAAATTTAGCTGGAGATACGCAGTATTTT,CASSLNLAGDTQYF
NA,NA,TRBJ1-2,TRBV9,TGTGCCAGGAAAGTACAGTGTTATGGCTACACCTTC,CARKVQCYGYTF
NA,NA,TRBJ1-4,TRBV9,TGTGCCAGCAGCGTAGAACCCTTGGAGTACGGGGAAAAACTGTTTTTT,CASSVEPLEYGEKLFF
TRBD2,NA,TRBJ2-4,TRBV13,TGTGCCAGCAGCTCTCTAGCGGGGGGCCCGGCTCCAAGGAACATTCAGTACTTC,CASSSLAGGPAPRNIQYF
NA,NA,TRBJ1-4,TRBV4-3,TGCGCCAGCAGCCAGGAGGGGGGTACTAATGAAAAACTGTTTTTT,CASSQEGGTNEKLFF
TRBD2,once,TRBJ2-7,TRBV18,TGTGCCAGCTCACCACTCCCTGGAGGGTCCAGCGGGGGGATTCCCTACGAGCAGTACTTC,CASSPLPGGSSGGIPYEQYF
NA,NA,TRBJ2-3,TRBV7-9,TGTGCCAGCAGCCTAACGACTAGCACAGATACGCAGTATTTT,CASSLTTSTDTQYF
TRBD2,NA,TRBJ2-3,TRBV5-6,TGTGCCAGCAGCTTGGCGGGGCTAGCGGGAAGGGCAGATACGCAGTATTTT,CASSLAGLAGRADTQYF
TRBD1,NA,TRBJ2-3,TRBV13,TGTGCCAGCAGCCATGACAGGGGTAAGGCTACGCAGTATTTT,CASSHDRGKATQYF
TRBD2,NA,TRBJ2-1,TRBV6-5,TGTGCCAGCAGTTACTCGTTGCTAGCGGACCGCAATGAGCAGTTCTTC,CASSYSLLADRNEQFF
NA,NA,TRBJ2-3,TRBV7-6,TGTGCCAGCAGCTTAGACGGGGGCGGGGCAGATACGCAGTATTTT,CASSLDGGGADTQYF
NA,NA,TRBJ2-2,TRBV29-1,TGCGGGGCCTTGGGCAGCTCGAACACCGGGGAGCTGTTTTTT,CGALGSSNTGELFF
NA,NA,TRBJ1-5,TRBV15,TGTGCCACCAGCAGAGATCTGTTAGTGGGGGTCCCCCAGCATTTT,CATSRDLLVGVPQHF
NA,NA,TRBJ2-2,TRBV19,TGTGCCAGTAGTATTGGCGGAGCCCTTGGGTATCTGTTTTTT,CASSIGGALGYLFF
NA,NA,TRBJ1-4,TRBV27,TGTGCCAGCAGTTGGGCCGGGGGAGTGGGTAATGAAAAACTGTTTTTT,CASSWAGGVGNEKLFF
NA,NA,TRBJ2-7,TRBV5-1,TGCGCCAGCAGCTGGAGACTACCCCCCTCCTACGAGCAGTACTTC,CASSWRLPPSYEQYF
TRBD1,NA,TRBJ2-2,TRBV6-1,TGTGCCAGCAGTGATCAGGGGGCCACCGGGGAGCTGTTTTTT,CASSDQGATGELFF
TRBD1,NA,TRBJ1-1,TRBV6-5,TGTGCCAGCAGTTACCCAGGGGGTGAAGCTTTCTTT,CASSYPGGEAFF
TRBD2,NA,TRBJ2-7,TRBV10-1,TGCGCCAGCAGTGACCCTTGGACTAGCGGCTACGAGCAGTACTTC,CASSDPWTSGYEQYF